A selection of T cell receptor beta chains follows, all from one sample in a study of blood T cell repertoires in COVID-19. Produced via immunoSEQ multiplex PCR; TCRdb's table is partial and in-frame only. The sample has fewer than 700,000 clones; roughly nine tenths are singletons. The sequenced material came from peripheral blood. The source is a woman in her forties or fifties with COVID-19, enrolled during active disease. Each CDR3 is given with its conserved first and last residue. The D gene is left open where the match is weak. Size values are once, few and many counts, or a class for expanded clones, and some rows have none.

size	V	D	J	DNA	CDR3
-	TRBV19	TRBD2	TRBJ2-1	TGTGCCTTTAGCGGGGGGGCGAATGAGCAGTTCTTC	CAFSGGANEQFF
once	TRBV7-3	TRBD2	TRBJ2-1	TGTGCCAGCAGCTCGTCGCCGGGACTAGTTAATGAGCAGTTCTTC	CASSSSPGLVNEQFF
-	TRBV6-5	-	TRBJ1-1	TGTGCCAGCAGTCCAGAGACAGGACGGGCGGCTTTCTTT	CASSPETGRAAFF
-	TRBV6-5	-	TRBJ2-2	TGTGCCAGTTTACAGGGCCCCGCGAACACCGGGGAGCTGTTTTTT	CASLQGPANTGELFF
-	TRBV5-1	TRBD1	TRBJ1-4	TGCGCCAGCAGCTTAAGGACAGGGGGTGAGGAAAAACTGTTTTTT	CASSLRTGGEEKLFF
-	TRBV5-4	-	TRBJ2-3	TGTGCCAGCAGCCTGGGGGGGCCGGGGGATACGCAGTATTTT	CASSLGGPGDTQYF
-	TRBV5-6	-	TRBJ1-5	TGTGCCAGCAGCTTAACAAGTAATCAGCCCCAGCATTTT	CASSLTSNQPQHF
-	TRBV27	TRBD1	TRBJ2-7	TGTGCCAGCAGTTCAAACAGGGGCCCTCCCTACGAGCAGTACTTC	CASSSNRGPPYEQYF
few	TRBV10-1	TRBD1	TRBJ2-2	TGCGCCAGCTCGGGGACAGGGGGGACCGGGGAGCTGTTTTTT	CASSGTGGTGELFF
-	TRBV24-1	TRBD1	TRBJ1-2	TGTGCCACCAGTGACCCTGGACAGGGGGCGGAAGGCTACACCTTC	CATSDPGQGAEGYTF
-	TRBV30	TRBD2	TRBJ2-3	TGTGCCTGGAGTCCCGGGAGGGACCCTAGCACAGATACGCAGTATTTT	CAWSPGRDPSTDTQYF
-	TRBV5-1	TRBD1	TRBJ1-2	TGCGCCAGCAGCTTCGACAGGGGCGGACACACCTTC	CASSFDRGGHTF
-	TRBV5-1	-	TRBJ2-1	TGCGCCAGCAGCTTGGCGACAGGCTCCTACAATGAGCAGTTCTTC	CASSLATGSYNEQFF
-	TRBV30	-	TRBJ1-6	TGTGCCTGGAGTAGCGGGCTTTCTTCACCCCTCCACTTT	CAWSSGLSSPLHF
-	TRBV28	-	TRBJ2-1	TGTGCGGCAGGAACCTACAATGAGCAGTTCTTC	CAAGTYNEQFF
-	TRBV19	-	TRBJ1-2	TGTGCCAGTAGCCTTCGGGGACATCTCTATGGCTACACCTTC	CASSLRGHLYGYTF
-	TRBV11-1	TRBD1	TRBJ2-7	TGTGCCAGCCGGGACAGGGTGTCCTACGAGCAGTACTTC	CASRDRVSYEQYF
-	TRBV27	-	TRBJ1-6	TGTGCCAGCAGGCCCAGGGTAACGAATTCACCCCTCCACTTT	CASRPRVTNSPLHF
-	TRBV3-1/TRBV3-2	TRBD2	TRBJ2-1	TGTGCCAGCACCACTAAACCGGGACTAGCGGGGGGGTTAAAGGAGCAGTTCTTC	CASTTKPGLAGGLKEQFF
-	TRBV19	-	TRBJ1-2	TGTGCCAGTAGTATTGGGACTCAGGGACGGTACACCTTC	CASSIGTQGRYTF
few	TRBV30	-	TRBJ1-5	TGTGCCTGGAGTGCTGAGGGATTAAGGCCCCAGCATTTT	CAWSAEGLRPQHF
-	TRBV5-1	TRBD1	TRBJ2-7	TGCGCCAGCAGCTTGCAGGGGACAGGGGACGAGCAGTACTTC	CASSLQGTGDEQYF
-	TRBV9	-	TRBJ2-1	TGTGCCAGCAGCTCCGAACAGGGCAATAAGCAGTTCTTC	CASSSEQGNKQFF
-	TRBV29-1	-	TRBJ1-1	TGCAGCGTTGGGGGGGGCGGGAACACTGAAGCTTTCTTT	CSVGGGGNTEAFF
-	TRBV7-9	TRBD2	TRBJ2-3	TGTGCCAGCACCCCGGGGGGGAACACAGATACGCAGTATTTT	CASTPGGNTDTQYF
-	TRBV9	-	TRBJ2-3	TGTGCCAGCAGCGTATTGGAGGGAGTTACGCAGTATTTT	CASSVLEGVTQYF
-	TRBV5-4	-	TRBJ2-7	TGTGCCAGCAGCCGAGGCTTAGCCACCTACGAGCAGTACTTC	CASSRGLATYEQYF
-	TRBV20-1	TRBD1	TRBJ1-2	TGCAGTGCTAGTTCCGGCCGGACAGGGTCTAAGAGAAGCTTC	CSASSGRTGSKRSF
-	TRBV2	TRBD1	TRBJ1-1	TGTGCCAGCAGTGGTTCGACAGGGTACACTGAAGCTTTCTTT	CASSGSTGYTEAFF
-	TRBV29-1	-	TRBJ1-2	TGCAGCGTTGAAGGACAGCTTGGGAACTATGGCTACACCTTC	CSVEGQLGNYGYTF
once	TRBV15	-	TRBJ2-5	TGTGCCACCAGCCCTCGTACTAGGGAGACCCAGTACTTC	CATSPRTRETQYF
-	TRBV29-1	-	TRBJ1-4	TGCAGCGTCCCAGAAACCCGGGGAAATAGACTGTTTTTT	CSVPETRGNRLFF
once	TRBV6-1	-	TRBJ2-1	TGTGCCAGCAGTGAAGCGCTTCAGGGAAGAGCCTACAATGAGCAGTTCTTC	CASSEALQGRAYNEQFF
-	TRBV5-5	-	TRBJ1-1	TGTGCCACCGGCGGGGTGAACACTGAAGCTTTCTTT	CATGGVNTEAFF
-	TRBV15	-	TRBJ1-3	TGTGCCACCAGCAGATTAAGCAGGGACTTCTCTGGAAACACCATATATTTT	CATSRLSRDFSGNTIYF
-	TRBV10-1	-	TRBJ1-5	TGCGCCAGCAGTGACGGCAATCAGCCCCAGCATTTT	CASSDGNQPQHF
-	TRBV19	TRBD1	TRBJ1-2	TGTGCCAGTAGTGCCGACAGGGCTGGCTACACCTTC	CASSADRAGYTF
-	TRBV4-1	TRBD2	TRBJ2-3	TGCGCCAGCAGCCCGGGACCGGGACTAGAGTCGTCAGATACGCAGTATTTT	CASSPGPGLESSDTQYF
-	TRBV4-2	-	TRBJ2-7	TGTGCCAGCAGCCAAGGACAGGCCTCCTCCTACGAGCAGTACTTC	CASSQGQASSYEQYF
-	TRBV7-3	-	TRBJ2-3	TGTGCCAGCAGCTTAACTAGAGGGCAGGGGGATACGCAGTATTTT	CASSLTRGQGDTQYF
-	TRBV29-1	-	TRBJ2-3	TGCAGCGCCCACCCGCCCAGGGGCACAGATACGCAGTATTTT	CSAHPPRGTDTQYF
once	TRBV28	-	TRBJ2-3	TGTGCCAGCAGTTCCCAAGGGTGGGGGGGCACAGATACGCAGTATTTT	CASSSQGWGGTDTQYF
once	TRBV6-6	TRBD1	TRBJ1-1	TGTGCCAGCAGCCGGGACAGGGGGGCTTCTGAAGCTTTCTTT	CASSRDRGASEAFF
-	TRBV4-1	-	TRBJ2-1	TGCGCCAGCAGCCAGCTTAGGGGCCAACTCTCCTACAATGAGCAGTTCTTC	CASSQLRGQLSYNEQFF
once	TRBV6-2/TRBV6-3	TRBD2	TRBJ2-7	TGTGCCAGCAGTAGAACTAGCGGGGGACTCTACGAGCAGTACTTC	CASSRTSGGLYEQYF
-	TRBV27	-	TRBJ2-7	TGTGCCAGCAGTTTTCAGGCTACTCCACCCTACGAGCAGTACTTC	CASSFQATPPYEQYF
-	TRBV2	-	TRBJ2-1	TGTGCCAGCAGTCCGGAGGGACAGAGCTCCTACAATGAGCAGTTCTTC	CASSPEGQSSYNEQFF
-	TRBV30	-	TRBJ1-1	TGTGCCTGGAGTGGGACAGTACCGTACACTGAAGCTTTCTTT	CAWSGTVPYTEAFF
-	TRBV7-9	TRBD1	TRBJ2-3	TGTGCCAGCAGCCGGGACAGTCGCACAGATACGCAGTATTTT	CASSRDSRTDTQYF
-	TRBV19	-	TRBJ2-2	TGTGCCAGTAGACAGAACACCGGGGAGCTGTTTTTT	CASRQNTGELFF
-	TRBV27	-	TRBJ1-1	TGTGCCAGCAGTACGCCGGGTTTAGGAGCTTTCTTT	CASSTPGLGAFF
-	TRBV19	-	TRBJ1-3	TGTGCCAGTAGTATGCAGGGCGCGAGCTCTGGAAACACCATATATTTT	CASSMQGASSGNTIYF
-	TRBV12-5	-	TRBJ2-3	TGTGCTAGTGCCCCGCGGGCGTTTAGAGATACGCAGTATTTT	CASAPRAFRDTQYF
few	TRBV3-1/TRBV3-2	TRBD1	TRBJ1-1	TGTGCCAGCAGGTCCGACAGGGTGAACACTGAAGCTTTCTTT	CASRSDRVNTEAFF
-	TRBV7-2	-	TRBJ1-1	TGTGCCAGCAGCTTCGGCAGGGGGAACACTGAAGCTTTCTTT	CASSFGRGNTEAFF
-	TRBV30	-	TRBJ2-5	TGTGCCTGGAGTGAACAGAACCAAGAGACCCAGTACTTC	CAWSEQNQETQYF
-	TRBV18	TRBD1	TRBJ1-5	TGTGCCAGCTCCGCACGACAGGGGAATCAGCCCCAGCATTTT	CASSARQGNQPQHF
-	TRBV3-1/TRBV3-2	TRBD1	TRBJ1-1	TGTGCCAGCAGCCAGGTGACAGGGGACACTGAAGCTTTCTTT	CASSQVTGDTEAFF
-	TRBV6-6	-	TRBJ2-3	TGTGCCAGCAGTATAGCAACAAGCACAGATACGCAGTATTTT	CASSIATSTDTQYF